This TCR beta chain was recovered during a study of blood T cells in healthy people across ages. A second about 7 to 12 cycle PCR used barcoded and J-beta primers. TCRdb redid the calling of the 5' RACE reads with MiXCR, one entry per CDR3 protein. This sample has 1.5 million to 1.9 million distinct CDR3 sequences, with 42% found just once. Per the germline V gene, CDR1 is DFQATT and CDR2 is SNEGSKA (reference sequence). The CDR3 length is 14 residues. The V gene end was trimmed by 7 bases and the J gene end by 5 bases; junction bases not matched to a gene: 7. The sequencing sample was made of blood. The rearrangement links TRBV20-1 to TRBJ2-1; 11 bases are shared with TRBD2. This TCR was sampled from a woman aged 18 to 35 in good health. The chain's CDR3 is CSVEGLAANNEQFF. As DNA, the CDR3 is TGCAGTGTTGAGGGACTAGCGGCAAACAATGAGCAGTTCTTC.